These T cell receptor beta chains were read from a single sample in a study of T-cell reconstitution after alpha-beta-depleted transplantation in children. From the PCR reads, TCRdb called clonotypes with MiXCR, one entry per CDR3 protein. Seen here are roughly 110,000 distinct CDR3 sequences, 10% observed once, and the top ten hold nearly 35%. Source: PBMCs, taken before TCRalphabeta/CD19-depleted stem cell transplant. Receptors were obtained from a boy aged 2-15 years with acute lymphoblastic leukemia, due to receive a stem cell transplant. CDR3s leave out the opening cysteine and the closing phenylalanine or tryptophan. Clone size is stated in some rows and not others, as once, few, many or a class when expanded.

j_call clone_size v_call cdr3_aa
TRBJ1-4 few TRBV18 ASSPGPGSTNEKLF
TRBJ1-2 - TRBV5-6 ASSSPDGTHYGYT
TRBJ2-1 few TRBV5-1 ASSFPGQGYNEQF
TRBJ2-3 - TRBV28 ASSSVGFMQY
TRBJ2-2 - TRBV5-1 ASSGDRGQYTGELF
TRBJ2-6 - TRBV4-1 ASSQDTGAAGANVLT
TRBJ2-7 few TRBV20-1 SAIQTKGLARTYEQY
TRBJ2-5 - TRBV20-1 SAREANRETQY
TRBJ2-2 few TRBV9 ASSEGLAGSGTGELF
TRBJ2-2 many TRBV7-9 ASSFRTAHTGELF
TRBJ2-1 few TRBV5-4 ASSIGGGRALNEQF
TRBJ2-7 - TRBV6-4 TSSWTGFRLAGGPNEQY
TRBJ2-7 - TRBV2 ASSEAAGGPGEQY
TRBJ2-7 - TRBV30 AWSEGLAGGGEQY
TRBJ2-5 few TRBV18 ASSPSSQETQY
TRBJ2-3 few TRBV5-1 ASSLGLAGVADTQY
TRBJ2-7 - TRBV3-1 ASSLGLAGGHSYEQY
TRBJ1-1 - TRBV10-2 ASSGWGPGFLNTEAF
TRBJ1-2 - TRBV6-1 ASSEYAYGYT
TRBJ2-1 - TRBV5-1 ASRHRTSGSSINEQF
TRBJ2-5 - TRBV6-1 ASTRLQETQY
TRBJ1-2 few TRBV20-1 SARPARLGGGYT